This T cell receptor beta chain derives from a study of T cell responses to AZD1222 COVID-19 vaccine. Some clones are missing from TCRdb's copy, which holds only in-frame ones; the method was immunoSEQ multiplex PCR. The sample holds around 120,000 clones, around 85% seen once. V lost 1 base and J lost 10, with 17 bases in between. CDR3 size: 15 residues. Germline loops: CDR1 SGHTA, CDR2 FQGNSA. The TCR sequence derives from an adult in good health. Sample: peripheral blood, taken on day 0 of AZD1222 vaccination. The chain joins TRBV7-2 to TRBJ2-1; D not resolved. CDR3 loop: CASSLDVLRLREQFF. The CDR3 bases are TGTGCCAGCAGCTTAGACGTCCTGCGGCTAAGGGAGCAGTTCTTC. Combining the CDR3 with reference TRBV7-2 and TRBJ2-1 gives the whole variable domain GAGVSQSPSNKVTEKGKDVELRCDPISGHTALYWYRQSLGQGLEFLIYFQGNSAPDKSGLPSDRFSAERTGGSVSTLTIQRTQQEDSAVYLCASSLDVLRLREQFFGPGTRLTVL.